This paragraph reports one T cell receptor (beta chain). The antigen is undetermined. The junction and the germline gene differ at one end; a read error may be behind it. This CDR3 is built from 15 residues. The germline V gene encodes CDR1 SGHNT and CDR2 YYREEE (reference sequence). This sample is part of a study of tumor and adjacent non-tumor tissue in lung cancer. Whole-study findings and limits: Normal lung showed higher cumulative top 100 clone frequency than tumor. Tumor TCR diversity, when higher, was linked to shorter survival.

Three rounds of nested PCR, following a modified ARM-PCR protocol, produced the TCRbeta library. TCRdb re-called the multiplex PCR reads through MiXCR, storing one row per CDR3 protein. The table records about 79,000 distinct CDR3 sequences, about two thirds of them present only once. This sample's RNA came from whole unsorted tissue. Chemotherapy-naive patients with new lung cancer underwent thoracic surgery in China, August–late 2014. The rearrangement joins TRBV5-4 to TRBJ2-3; possible D gene TRBD2, 5 bases. Material for sequencing was lung tumor tissue. The sequence was obtained from a woman aged 40 to 50 with non-small cell lung cancer. CDR3 sequence reads: CTSSLDWGFTDTQYF. The CDR3, as DNA: TGTACCAGCAGCTTGGACTGGGGATTCACAGATACGCAGTATTTT.